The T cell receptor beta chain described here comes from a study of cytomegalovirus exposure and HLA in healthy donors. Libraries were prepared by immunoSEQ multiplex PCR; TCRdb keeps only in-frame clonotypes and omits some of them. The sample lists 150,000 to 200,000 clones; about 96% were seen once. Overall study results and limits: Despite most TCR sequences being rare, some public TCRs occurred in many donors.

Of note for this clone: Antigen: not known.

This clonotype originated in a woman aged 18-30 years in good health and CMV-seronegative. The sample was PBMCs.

This CDR3 is CASSTTPGPGTGELFF. DNA of the CDR3: TGTGCCAGCTCAACCACGCCAGGGCCGGGCACCGGGGAGCTGTTTTTT. This chain uses TRBV18 with TRBJ2-2, with D perhaps matching TRBD1 (5 bases). V was cut by 5 bases and J by 4 bases, with 17 bases left in between. Germline V gene sequence: CDR1 KGHSH, CDR2 LQKENI. The CDR3 contains 16 residues.